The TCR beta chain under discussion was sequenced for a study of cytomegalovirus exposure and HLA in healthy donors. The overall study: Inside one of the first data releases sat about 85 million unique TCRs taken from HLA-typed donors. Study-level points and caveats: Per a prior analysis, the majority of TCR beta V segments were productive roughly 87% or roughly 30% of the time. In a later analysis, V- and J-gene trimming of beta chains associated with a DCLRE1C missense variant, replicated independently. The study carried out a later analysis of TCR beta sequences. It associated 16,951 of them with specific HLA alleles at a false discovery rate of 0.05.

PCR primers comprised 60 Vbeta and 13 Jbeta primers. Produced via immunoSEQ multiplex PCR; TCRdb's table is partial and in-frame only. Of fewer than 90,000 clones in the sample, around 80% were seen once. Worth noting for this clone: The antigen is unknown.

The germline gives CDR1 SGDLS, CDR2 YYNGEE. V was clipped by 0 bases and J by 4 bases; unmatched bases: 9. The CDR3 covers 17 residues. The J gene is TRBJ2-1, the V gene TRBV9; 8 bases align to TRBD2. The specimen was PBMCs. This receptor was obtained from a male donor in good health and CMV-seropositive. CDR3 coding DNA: TGTGCCAGCAGCGTAGAGTTAGCGGGATCCTGGTACAATGAGCAGTTCTTC. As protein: CASSVELAGSWYNEQFF.